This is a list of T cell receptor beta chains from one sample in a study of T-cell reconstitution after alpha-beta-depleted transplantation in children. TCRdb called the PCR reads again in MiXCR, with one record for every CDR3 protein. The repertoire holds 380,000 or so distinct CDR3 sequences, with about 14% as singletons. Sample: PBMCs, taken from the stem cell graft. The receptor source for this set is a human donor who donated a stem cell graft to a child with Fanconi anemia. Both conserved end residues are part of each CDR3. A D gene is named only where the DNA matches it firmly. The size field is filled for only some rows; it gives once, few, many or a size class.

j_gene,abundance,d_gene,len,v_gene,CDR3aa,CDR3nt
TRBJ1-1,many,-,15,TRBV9,CASSVGGRLNTEAFF,TGTGCCAGCAGCGTAGGGGGACGGTTGAACACTGAAGCTTTCTTT
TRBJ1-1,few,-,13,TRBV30,CAWSRGSDTEAFF,TGTGCCTGGAGTAGGGGGTCCGACACTGAAGCTTTCTTT
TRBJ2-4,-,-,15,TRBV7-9,CASALGSLAKNIQYF,TGTGCCAGCGCTCTGGGTTCCCTAGCCAAAAACATTCAGTACTTC
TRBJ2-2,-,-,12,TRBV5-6,CASSVLTGELFF,TGTGCCAGCAGCGTACTCACCGGGGAGCTGTTTTTT
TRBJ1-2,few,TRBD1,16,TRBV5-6,CASSLAYGQGGYGYTF,TGTGCCAGCAGCTTGGCGTATGGGCAGGGGGGCTATGGCTACACCTTC
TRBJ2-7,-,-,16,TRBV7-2,CASSFGRRLLSYEQYF,TGTGCCAGCAGCTTTGGACGCCGACTGCTATCCTACGAGCAGTACTTC
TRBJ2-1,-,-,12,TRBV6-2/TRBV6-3,CASSYSSDEQFF,TGTGCCAGCAGTTACTCTAGCGATGAGCAGTTCTTC
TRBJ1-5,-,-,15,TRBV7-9,CASSLDGAKGRPQHF,TGTGCCAGCAGCTTAGATGGCGCCAAGGGGCGGCCCCAGCATTTT
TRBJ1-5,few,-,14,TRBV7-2,CASSVGGTYQPQHF,TGTGCCAGCAGCGTGGGGGGCACCTATCAGCCCCAGCATTTT
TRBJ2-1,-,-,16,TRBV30,CAWSVPWKSSYNEQFF,TGTGCCTGGAGTGTACCTTGGAAAAGCTCCTACAATGAGCAGTTCTTC
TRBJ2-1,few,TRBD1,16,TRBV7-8,CASSYTSGGTYNEQFF,TGTGCCAGCAGTTATACTTCAGGGGGTACCTACAATGAGCAGTTCTTC
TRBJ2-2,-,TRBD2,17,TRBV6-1,CASSVASGGFFTGELFF,TGTGCCAGCAGTGTTGCTAGCGGGGGGTTCTTCACCGGGGAGCTGTTTTTT
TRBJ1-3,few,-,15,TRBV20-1,CSARKFLNSGNTIYF,TGCAGTGCTAGAAAGTTCTTAAACTCTGGAAACACCATATATTTT
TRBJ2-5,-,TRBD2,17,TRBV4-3,CASSQVGTSGPGETQYF,TGCGCCAGCAGCCAAGTCGGGACTAGCGGGCCGGGGGAGACCCAGTACTTC
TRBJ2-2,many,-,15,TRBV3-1,CASSQPLKNTGELFF,TGTGCCAGCAGCCAACCCCTTAAGAACACCGGGGAGCTGTTTTTT
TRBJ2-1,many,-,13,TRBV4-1,CASSQEWGDEQFF,TGCGCCAGCAGCCAAGAGTGGGGGGACGAGCAGTTCTTC
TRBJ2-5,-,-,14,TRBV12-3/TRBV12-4,CASTRVGGRETQYF,TGTGCCAGCACCAGGGTCGGGGGCCGCGAGACCCAGTACTTC
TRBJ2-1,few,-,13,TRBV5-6,CASESLNGPGQFF,TGTGCCAGCGAATCCCTGAACGGTCCGGGGCAGTTCTTC
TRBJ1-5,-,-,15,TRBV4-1,CASSQDWQGWQPQHF,TGCGCCAGCAGCCAAGATTGGCAGGGTTGGCAGCCCCAGCATTTT
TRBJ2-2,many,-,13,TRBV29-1,CSASTGNTGELFF,TGCAGCGCATCGACAGGGAACACCGGGGAGCTGTTTTTT
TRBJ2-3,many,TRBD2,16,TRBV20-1,CSARATSGLAHDTQYF,TGCAGTGCTAGAGCCACTAGCGGGCTAGCTCACGATACGCAGTATTTT
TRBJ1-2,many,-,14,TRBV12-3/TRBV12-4,CASSLSGRGYGYTF,TGTGCCAGCAGTTTATCAGGGAGGGGCTATGGCTACACCTTC
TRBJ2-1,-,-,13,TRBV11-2,CASSLWLYNEQFF,TGTGCCAGCAGCTTGTGGCTTTACAATGAGCAGTTCTTC
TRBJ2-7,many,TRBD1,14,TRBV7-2,CASRPGQVAYEQYF,TGTGCCAGCAGACCAGGACAGGTCGCCTACGAGCAGTACTTC
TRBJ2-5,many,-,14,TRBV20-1,CSASLLTGERGQYF,TGCAGTGCTAGCCTCTTGACCGGGGAGAGAGGCCAGTACTTC
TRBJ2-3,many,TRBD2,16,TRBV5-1,CASSFGTSGTKETQYF,TGCGCCAGCAGCTTTGGGACTAGCGGAACCAAGGAAACGCAGTATTTT
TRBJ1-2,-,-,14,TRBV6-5,CASSYVDGSGGYTF,TGTGCCAGCAGTTACGTGGACGGGAGTGGGGGCTACACCTTC
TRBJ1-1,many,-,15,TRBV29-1,CSVEEGWRLNTEAFF,TGCAGCGTTGAGGAGGGGTGGAGGTTGAACACTGAAGCTTTCTTT
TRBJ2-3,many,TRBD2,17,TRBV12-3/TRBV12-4,CASSPWTSGGPGDTQYF,TGTGCCAGCAGTCCTTGGACTAGCGGGGGGCCTGGAGATACGCAGTATTTT
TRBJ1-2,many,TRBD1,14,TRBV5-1,CASSKGQGDYGYTF,TGCGCCAGCAGCAAGGGACAGGGCGACTATGGCTACACCTTC
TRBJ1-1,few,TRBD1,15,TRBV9,CASSPPGGTVGEAFF,TGTGCCAGCAGCCCACCCGGGGGGACAGTCGGGGAAGCTTTCTTT
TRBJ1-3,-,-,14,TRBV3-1,CASSPQTNGNTIYF,TGTGCCAGCAGCCCTCAGACCAACGGAAACACCATATATTTT
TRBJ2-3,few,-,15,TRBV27,CASSYTTLPTDTQYF,TGTGCCAGCAGTTATACTACCTTACCCACAGATACGCAGTATTTT
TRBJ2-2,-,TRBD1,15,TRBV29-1,CSVRAGGANTGELFF,TGCAGCGTTAGGGCAGGGGGCGCGAACACCGGGGAGCTGTTTTTT
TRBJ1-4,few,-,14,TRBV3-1,CASSPRLGGEKLFF,TGTGCCAGCAGCCCGAGGCTCGGGGGGGAAAAACTGTTTTTT
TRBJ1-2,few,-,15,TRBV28,CASMVRVQGLGGYTF,TGTGCCAGCATGGTTCGGGTGCAGGGACTGGGGGGCTACACCTTC
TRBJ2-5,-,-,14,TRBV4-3,CASSPSLGFETQYF,TGCGCCAGCAGCCCTTCCTTAGGGTTCGAGACCCAGTACTTC
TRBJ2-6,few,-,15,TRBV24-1,CATSVFQSGANVLTF,TGTGCCACCAGTGTTTTCCAGAGTGGGGCCAACGTCCTGACTTTC
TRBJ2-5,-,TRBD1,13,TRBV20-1,CSAPQGALETQYF,TGCAGTGCTCCACAGGGGGCTTTGGAGACCCAGTACTTC
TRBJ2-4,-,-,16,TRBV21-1,CASSKAQGVHKNIQYF,TGTGCCAGCAGCAAAGCGCAGGGGGTTCACAAAAACATTCAGTACTTC